The 28 T cell receptor beta chains reported below all come from one sample, sequenced in a study of metastatic and nonmetastatic thyroid tumors. Every patient was untreated before thyroid surgery. TCRdb re-processed the PCR reads through MiXCR. The sample comprises about 30,000 clones, roughly a quarter of which are singletons, and 2.4% rests with the top ten. Sequences were obtained from blood. The receptors come from a female donor with papillary thyroid cancer or a benign thyroid nodule (not recorded which). Some clones in this sample may be carry-over from other donors' samples.

As for this clone: Sequence at one end of the junction differs from germline and may be a read error. This chain uses TRBV20-1 with TRBJ1-1, with a weak D call TRBD1 (6 bases). The CDR3 is made up of 16 amino acids. Germline lookup yields CDR1 DFQATT and CDR2 SNEGSKA (reference sequence). CDR3 in amino acids: CRASPRGVRVNTEAFF. Here the CDR3 DNA reads TGCAGAGCTAGCCCTAGGGGGGTGAGGGTGAACACTGAAGCTTTCTTT.

This clone is labeled medium-sized. This chain joins TRBV6-1 and TRBJ2-3, with 7 positions matching TRBD2. J lost 2 bases, V lost 6 bases, and 8 bases had no gene match. Germline-derived CDR1 and CDR2 are MNHNS and SASEGT. The CDR3 consists of 15 residues. In DNA form, the CDR3 reads TGTGCCAGCAGCGTTAGCGGGTACCTCACAGATACGCAGTATTTT. This translates into CASSVSGYLTDTQYF.

This clone came up many times. Other DNA sequences in this sample translate to the same CDR3. V usage is TRBV20-1 and J usage is TRBJ2-5, with D maybe TRBD1 (5 bases). Trimming took off 7 bases at V and 2 bases at J, with 14 bases between the two ends. Germline V gene lookup returns CDR1 DFQATT and CDR2 SNEGSKA (reference sequence). The CDR3 has 13 residues. The CDR3 region is CSGAGLGQETQYF. The CDR3 bases are TGCAGTGGAGCAGGGTTAGGTCAAGAGACCCAGTACTTC.

In its sample, this clone was seen many times. The chain carries TRBV7-9 and TRBJ2-1; the D gene could be TRBD1 or TRBD2 (5 bases each). The ends were cut back, 5 bases at V and 10 bases at J, with 12 bases in the middle. The CDR3 totals 12 residues. Germline lookup yields CDR1 SEHNR and CDR2 FQNEAQ (reference sequence). Here the CDR3 DNA reads TGTGCCAGCAGCGTGCTTAGGGACGAGCAGTTCTTC. Residues: CASSVLRDEQFF.

Concerning this clone: The conserved closing phenylalanine or tryptophan is absent in this CDR3, likely reflecting a read error. The rearrangement joins TRBV4-2 to TRBJ2-1; 13 bases fit TRBD2. The CDR3 spans 17 residues. The germline CDR1 and CDR2 sequences are LGHNA and YNFKEQ. Written as DNA, the CDR3 is TGTGCCAGCAGCAGGGGACTAGCGGGACTCTGTGGAGATGACCAGTTCGTC. This sequence encodes CASSRGLAGLCGDDQFV.

This clone occurred a few times. The rearrangement uses TRBV10-3 and TRBJ2-2; 7 nucleotides align to TRBD1. CDR1 and CDR2 (germline): ENHRY, SYGVKD. V trimming: 5 bases; J trimming: 9 bases; junction bases outside the gene matches: 15. This CDR3 comprises 16 residues. The CDR3 DNA is TGTGCCATCAGTACCCGGGACAGCCTCAACACTTGGGAGCTGTTTTTT. Its translation is CAISTRDSLNTWELFF.

This clone was found once. The chain links TRBV11-3 to TRBJ2-3; D perhaps matches TRBD2 (6 bases). Germline CDR1 and CDR2: SGHNT and YENEEA. The CDR3 sequence is 18 residues long. V lost 5 bases to trimming and J lost 5 bases, with 26 bases between them. For the CDR3, the DNA is TGTGCCAGCAGCCCCGGGGCCAGTAGCGGAACTGACCGAGATACGCAGTATTTT. Protein: CASSPGASSGTDRDTQYF.

This clone was observed at least ten times. The rearrangement uses TRBV19 and TRBJ1-1, with D perhaps matching TRBD1 (5 bases). Germline CDR1 and CDR2: LNHDA and SQIVND (reference sequence). The CDR3 extends over 14 amino acids. V lost 5 bases and J 0 bases, leaving 10 bases between the germline ends. The CDR3 bases are TGTGCCAGTAGTGGGACGGGGATGAACACTGAAGCTTTCTTT. This sequence encodes CASSGTGMNTEAFF.

This clone showed up many times. The rearrangement uses TRBV6-2 or TRBV6-3 and TRBJ2-7; unclear D gene. Germline V gives CDR1 MNHEY, CDR2 SVGEGT. The V end lost 0 bases, the J end lost 2 bases, and 8 bases lay between the germline ends. CDR3 length: 14 amino acids. The CDR3 protein is CASSYSVEAYEQYF. Here the CDR3 DNA reads TGTGCCAGCAGTTACTCGGTCGAAGCCTACGAGCAGTACTTC.

This clone was detected ten times or more. The chain has TRBV29-1 and TRBJ2-1, with 11 bases identical to TRBD2. With 5 bases clipped from V and 4 bases from J, the junction kept 4 bases outside the gene matches. CDR1 and CDR2 (germline): SQVTM, ANQGSEA. The CDR3 length is 14 residues. This CDR3 is CSVPGLAAYNEQFF. The CDR3 DNA follows: TGCAGCGTTCCGGGACTAGCGGCTTACAATGAGCAGTTCTTC.

This clone is medium-sized in the sample. The chain uses TRBV12-3 or TRBV12-4 and TRBJ2-7; D is perhaps TRBD1 or TRBD2 (5 bases each). The ends were cut back, 6 bases at V and 0 bases at J, with 15 bases in the middle. The CDR3 consists of 15 residues. Here the CDR3 DNA reads TGTGCCAGCAGCCCCCGGGACCAAGCCTCCTACGAGCAGTACTTC. As protein: CASSPRDQASYEQYF.

This clone was seen many times. The rearrangement joins TRBV4-1 to TRBJ2-1, with 7 bases fitting TRBD2. The CDR3 length is 19 residues. Trimming cost V 8 bases and J 2 bases; bases outside gene matches: 21. Germline V gives CDR1 MGHRA, CDR2 YSYEKL. CDR3 DNA sequence: TGCGCCAGCCGCCCTTGGAATCCGAGGCGGGAGATACCCTACAATGAGCAGTTCTTC. It is translated as CASRPWNPRREIPYNEQFF.

This clone was seen ten or more times. The rearrangement uses TRBV4-1 and TRBJ1-2; D not resolved. The CDR3 is 16 residues long. Germline loops: CDR1 MGHRA, CDR2 YSYEKL. V shed 1 base and J shed 3 bases, with 15 bases lying between them. CDR3 DNA: TGCGCCAGCAGCCAAGTTTTCCGGGTATTAGACTATGGCTACACCTTC. This codes for CASSQVFRVLDYGYTF.

This clone has a count of ten or more. The chain joins TRBV4-1 to TRBJ2-1, with 9 bases fitting TRBD2. V lost 1 base to trimming and J lost 6 bases; unmatched junction nucleotides: 7. The CDR3 extends over 16 amino acids. Germline V gene lookup returns CDR1 MGHRA and CDR2 YSYEKL. This CDR3 is CASSQVSGRMGNEQFF. Here the CDR3 DNA reads TGCGCCAGCAGCCAAGTTAGCGGGAGAATGGGCAATGAGCAGTTCTTC.

The rearrangement links TRBV11-2 to TRBJ1-6; no reliable D call. This CDR3 contains 16 residues. Germline CDR1 reads SGHAT; CDR2 reads FQNNGV. V gave up 5 bases and J gave up 4 bases, with 15 bases separating them. CDR3 coding DNA: TGTGCCAGCAGCATACCTCCCAACAGTTATAATTCACCCCTCCACTTT. Translation gives CASSIPPNSYNSPLHF. Looking up the rest from reference TRBV11-2 and TRBJ1-6 gives the full variable domain: EAGVAQSPRYKIIEKRQSVAFWCNPISGHATLYWYQQILGQGPKLLIQFQNNGVVDDSQLPKDRFSAERLKGVDSTLKIQPAKLEDSAVYLCASSIPPNSYNSPLHFGNGTRLTVT.

This clone was seen ten or more times. The genes are TRBV12-3 or TRBV12-4 and TRBJ2-2; D possibly corresponds to TRBD2 (5 bases). The V and J ends lost 2 bases and 7 bases respectively, with 8 bases between them. The CDR3 spans 13 residues. CDR3 sequence (DNA): TGTGCCAGCAGTTTATCGGGAATCGGGGAGCTGTTTTTT. As protein: CASSLSGIGELFF.

This clone was seen many times. Sequence at one end of the junction differs from germline and may be a read error. This sample also contains other DNA sequences that code for the same CDR3. This chain links TRBV20-1 with TRBJ2-5; 10 nucleotides match TRBD1. CDR1 and CDR2 from the germline V gene are DFQATT and SNEGSKA (reference sequence). There are 16 residues in the CDR3. The CDR3 DNA reads as TGCAGTGCTAGACTACCGGGACAGGGGAACCAGGAGACCCAGTACTTC. Its translation is CSARLPGQGNQETQYF.

This clone was seen repeatedly, ten times or more. V is TRBV20-1 and J is TRBJ1-1, with TRBD1 matching over 12 bases. Germline CDR1 is DFQATT and CDR2 is SNEGSKA (reference sequence). The CDR3 is 15 residues long. The junction had 8 bases not matched to a gene; V was cut back by 3 bases and J by 6 bases. Written as DNA, the CDR3 is TGCAGTGCTAGGAGGGGACAGGGGGCGAGCGCTGAAGCTTTCTTT. The encoded protein is CSARRGQGASAEAFF.

The CDR3 spells CSARALERQVDDAFF. CDR3 nucleotide sequence: TGCAGTGCTAGAGCCCTAGAGAGGCAGGTGGATGATGCTTTCTTT. The V call is TRBV20-1, the J call TRBJ1-1; D not resolved. Trimming stripped 1 base from V and 11 bases from J, with 23 bases between. The germline V gene encodes CDR1 DFQATT and CDR2 SNEGSKA (reference sequence). The length of the CDR3 is 15 residues.

This clone was observed a few times. The gene calls are TRBV28 and TRBJ2-3; maybe TRBD2 (6 bases). The CDR3 covers 16 residues. The V end was cut by 8 bases, the J end by 5 bases, with 23 bases between. Germline V lookup: CDR1 MDHEN, CDR2 SYDVKM. The CDR3 protein is CASRVDLARSKDTQYF. The CDR3 coding sequence is TGTGCCAGCCGAGTGGATCTAGCGCGCTCTAAAGATACGCAGTATTTT.

In its sample, this clone was seen many times. The gene calls are TRBV7-9 and TRBJ2-2, with 14 bases lining up with TRBD2. This CDR3 is 15 amino acids long. CDR1 is SEHNR, CDR2 FQNEAQ, per germline (reference sequence). V lost 6 bases, J lost 6 bases, and 3 bases stayed unmatched. Here the CDR3 DNA reads TGTGCCAGCAGGGGACTAGCGGGAGCCGCCGGGGAGCTGTTTTTT. Protein product: CASRGLAGAAGELFF.

This clone was counted ten times or more. The rearrangement uses TRBV27 and TRBJ1-4, with D perhaps matching TRBD1 (6 bases). Trimming took 3 bases from V and 7 from J, leaving 12 bases between them. Germline CDR1 reads MNHEY; CDR2 reads SMNVEV (reference sequence). The CDR3 has 14 residues. The CDR3 region is CASSFGGGSEKLFF. The CDR3, as DNA: TGTGCCAGCAGTTTTGGGGGCGGGAGTGAAAAACTGTTTTTT. The whole variable domain, filled in from reference TRBV27 and TRBJ1-4, reads EAQVTQNPRYLITVTGKKLTVTCSQNMNHEYMSWYRQDPGLGLRQIYYSMNVEVTDKGDVPEGYKVSRKEKRNFPLILESPSPNQTSLYFCASSFGGGSEKLFFGSGTQLSVL.

The table lists this clone with many counts. The chain employs TRBV10-2 and TRBJ2-2; D unresolved. V was shortened by 3 bases and J by 3 bases, with 17 bases between the two germline ends. Germline CDR1 is WSHSY and CDR2 is SAAADI. The CDR3 is 17 amino acids. The CDR3 reads CASSDRRPKDYTGELFF. The CDR3 DNA sequence: TGCGCCAGCAGTGATCGGCGGCCCAAAGACTACACCGGGGAGCTGTTTTTT.

This clone was found a few times. A much bigger clone sits one base away, suggesting this may be a read error. V and J are TRBV5-1 and TRBJ1-6, with D possibly matching TRBD1 (6 bases). Germline CDR1 is SGHRS and CDR2 is YFSETQ. The CDR3 extends over 16 amino acids. CDR3 residues: CDSSLLGGSSNSPLHF. The CDR3 DNA reads TGCGACAGCAGCTTGTTAGGGGGGAGCAGTAATTCACCCCTCCACTTT.

This clone has only one observation. In this CDR3 the conserved last residue, phenylalanine or tryptophan, is missing, so a read error is likely. The chain has TRBV10-3 and TRBJ2-1; 8 bases line up with TRBD2. The germline V gene encodes CDR1 ENHRY and CDR2 SYGVKD. This CDR3 is 14 amino acids long. V gave up 10 bases and J gave up 8 bases; unmatched junction bases: 13. CDR3 sequence: CATRQIASGHEQFI. CDR3 coding DNA: TGTGCCACCAGGCAGATTGCTAGCGGGCATGAGCAGTTCATC.

This clone is medium-sized within its sample. The chain links TRBV12-3 or TRBV12-4 to TRBJ2-7; TRBD2 is a possible D gene (6 bases). Trimming pared 4 bases from V and 2 bases from J, leaving 12 bases between. CDR3 length: 14 residues. CDR3 sequence: CASSWGSGPYEQYF. CDR3 coding DNA: TGTGCCAGCAGTTGGGGTAGCGGTCCCTACGAGCAGTACTTC.

This clone was seen repeatedly, ten times or more. The chain couples TRBV5-8 to TRBJ1-5; TRBD1 matches 7 bases. The junction had 5 bases not matched to a gene; V was cut back by 2 bases and J by 0 bases. This CDR3 has 16 residues. The germline CDR1 and CDR2 sequences are SGHTS and YDEGEE. The CDR3 DNA reads TGTGCCAGCAGCTTCGGGACAGAACCTAGCAATCAGCCCCAGCATTTT. It codes for CASSFGTEPSNQPQHF.

This clone was seen repeatedly, ten times or more. The V call is TRBV30, the J call TRBJ2-2; D is uncertain. The CDR3 runs 15 residues. V was cut by 0 bases and J by 6 bases, with 14 bases left in between. From germline, CDR1 is GTSNPN and CDR2 SVGIG (reference sequence). The CDR3 DNA sequence: TGTGCCTGGAGTGTTTTTAGGTATACCGCCGGGGAGCTGTTTTTT. Translated, it gives CAWSVFRYTAGELFF.